This TCR beta chain was identified during a study of cytotoxic CD8 clonotypes in ibrutinib-treated CLL. The V gene lost 2 bases and the J gene lost 0 bases, with 9 bases spanning the gap. Germline-derived CDR1 and CDR2 are SGHRS and YFSETQ. The CDR3 totals 15 residues. Method: immunoSEQ multiplex PCR; TCRdb's copy keeps in-frame clones and lacks some. The data show 150,000 to 200,000 clones, about 80% seen once. This receptor was obtained from a human donor with chronic lymphocytic leukemia. This chain joins TRBV5-1 and TRBJ1-5; weak D call: TRBD1 (6 bases). The source was PBMCs, collected after 12 months of ibrutinib treatment. The CDR3 region has the DNA TGCGCCAGCAGCTTAACAGGGAATAGCAATCAGCCCCAGCATTTT. This gives the protein CASSLTGNSNQPQHF.